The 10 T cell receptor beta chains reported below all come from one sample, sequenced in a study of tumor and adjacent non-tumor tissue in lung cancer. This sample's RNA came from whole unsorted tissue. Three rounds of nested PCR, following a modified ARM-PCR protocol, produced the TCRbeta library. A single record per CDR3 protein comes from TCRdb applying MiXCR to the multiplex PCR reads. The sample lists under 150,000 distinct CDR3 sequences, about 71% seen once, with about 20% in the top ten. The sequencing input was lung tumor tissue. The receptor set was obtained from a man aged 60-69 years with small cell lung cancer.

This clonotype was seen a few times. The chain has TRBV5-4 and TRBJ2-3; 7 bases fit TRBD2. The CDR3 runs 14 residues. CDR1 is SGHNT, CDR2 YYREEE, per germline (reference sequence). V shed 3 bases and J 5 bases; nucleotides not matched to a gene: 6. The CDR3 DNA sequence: TGTGCCAGCAGCTCGGAGCGGGAATTAGATACGCAGTATTTT. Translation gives CASSSERELDTQYF. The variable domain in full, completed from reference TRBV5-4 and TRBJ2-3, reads ETGVTQSPTHLIKTRGQQVTLRCSSQSGHNTVSWYQQALGQGPQFIFQYYREEENGRGNFPPRFSGLQFPNYSSELNVNALELDDSALYLCASSSERELDTQYFGPGTRLTVL.

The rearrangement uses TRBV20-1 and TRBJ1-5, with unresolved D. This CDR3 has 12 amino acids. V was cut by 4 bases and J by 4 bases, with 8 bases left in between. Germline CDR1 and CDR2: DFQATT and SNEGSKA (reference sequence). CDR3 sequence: CSANSGNQPQHF. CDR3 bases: TGCAGTGCTAATTCTGGGAATCAGCCCCAGCATTTT.

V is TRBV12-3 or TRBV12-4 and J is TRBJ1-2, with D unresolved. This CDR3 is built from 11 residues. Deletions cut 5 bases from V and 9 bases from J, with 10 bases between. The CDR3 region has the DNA TGTGCCAGCAGTATGGTAATACGCTACACCTTC. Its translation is CASSMVIRYTF.

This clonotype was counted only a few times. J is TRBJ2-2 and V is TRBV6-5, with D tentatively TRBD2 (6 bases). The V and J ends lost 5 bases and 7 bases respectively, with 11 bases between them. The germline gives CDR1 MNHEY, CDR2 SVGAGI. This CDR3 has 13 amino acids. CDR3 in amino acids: CASSGGPGGELFF. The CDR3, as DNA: TGTGCCAGCAGTGGAGGGCCCGGCGGGGAGCTGTTTTTT.

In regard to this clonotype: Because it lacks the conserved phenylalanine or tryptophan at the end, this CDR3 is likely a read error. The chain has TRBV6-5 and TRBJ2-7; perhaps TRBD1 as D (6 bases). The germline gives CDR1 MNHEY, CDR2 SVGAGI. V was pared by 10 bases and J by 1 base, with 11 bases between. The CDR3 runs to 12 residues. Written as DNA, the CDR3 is TGTGCCAACCAAGGGGGTTCCTACGAGCAGTACTAC. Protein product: CANQGGSYEQYY.

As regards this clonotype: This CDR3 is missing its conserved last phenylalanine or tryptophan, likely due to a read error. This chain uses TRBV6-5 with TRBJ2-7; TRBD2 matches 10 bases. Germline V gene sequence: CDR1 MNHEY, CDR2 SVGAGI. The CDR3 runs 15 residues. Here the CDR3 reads CASSSKGLAPYEQYL. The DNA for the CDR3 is TGTGCCAGCAGTTCCAAGGGACTAGCGCCCTACGAACAGTACTTG.

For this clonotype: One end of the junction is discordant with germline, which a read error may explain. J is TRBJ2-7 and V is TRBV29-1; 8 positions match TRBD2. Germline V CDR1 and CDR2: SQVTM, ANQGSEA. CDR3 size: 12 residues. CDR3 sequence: CSVGLATYEEYF. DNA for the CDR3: TGCAGCGTCGGACTAGCCACCTACGAGGAGTACTTC.

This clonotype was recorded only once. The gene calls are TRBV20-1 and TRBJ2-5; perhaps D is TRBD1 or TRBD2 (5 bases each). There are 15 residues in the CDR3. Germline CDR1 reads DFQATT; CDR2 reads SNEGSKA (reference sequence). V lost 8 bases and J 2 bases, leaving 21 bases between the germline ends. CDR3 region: CSTRDIPGGQETQYF. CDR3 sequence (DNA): TGCAGTACTCGAGATATTCCTGGGGGACAAGAGACCCAGTACTTC.

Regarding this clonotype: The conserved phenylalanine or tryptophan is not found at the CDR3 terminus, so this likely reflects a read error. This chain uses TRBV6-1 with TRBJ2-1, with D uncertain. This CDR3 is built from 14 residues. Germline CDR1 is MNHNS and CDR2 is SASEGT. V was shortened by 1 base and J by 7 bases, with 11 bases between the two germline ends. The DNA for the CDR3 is TGTGCCAGCAGTGAAGGACCCCACCAGAATGAGCAGTTCCTC. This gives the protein CASSEGPHQNEQFL.

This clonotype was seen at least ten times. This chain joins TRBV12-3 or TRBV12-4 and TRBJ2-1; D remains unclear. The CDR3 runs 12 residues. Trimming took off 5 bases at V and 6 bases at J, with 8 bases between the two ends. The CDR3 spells CASSPRTNEQFF. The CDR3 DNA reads TGTGCCAGCAGTCCCAGGACCAATGAGCAGTTCTTC.